The 21 T cell receptor beta chains below come from one sample, sequenced in a study of blood T cells in healthy people across ages. The authors ran a second PCR of 7 to 11 cycles using a sample-barcoded 5' primer and a J-beta primer mix. TCRdb fed the 5' RACE reads into MiXCR, producing one record per CDR3 protein. The sample gives approximately 1.5 million distinct CDR3 sequences, under 55% of which show up once; over 3.5% is in the top ten. Sample: blood. These receptors came from a woman under 30 in good health.

Comments on this clonotype: A junction end diverges from the germline sequence, so it may reflect a read error. The gene calls are TRBV24-1 and TRBJ1-2; 7 bases are a match to TRBD1. The CDR3 has 16 amino acids. Germline CDR1 reads KGHDR; CDR2 reads SFDVKD. The CDR3 nucleotides are TGTGCCACCAGTGATTCCTCCGGGACAGCTGACTATGACTACACCTTC. Protein product: CATSDSSGTADYDYTF.

The gene calls are TRBV7-6 and TRBJ1-1, with D uncertain. Trimming stripped 7 bases from V and 5 bases from J, with 8 bases between. This CDR3 contains 11 residues. Germline CDR1 reads SGHVS; CDR2 reads FNYEAQ. The CDR3: CASTAGTEAFF. The CDR3 nucleotides are TGTGCCAGCACGGCCGGGACTGAAGCTTTCTTT.

This clonotype appeared a single time. The chain couples TRBV29-1 to TRBJ2-1, with 12 bases matching TRBD2. The germline gives CDR1 SQVTM, CDR2 ANQGSEA. The CDR3 sequence is 17 residues long. Trimming at V came to 7 bases and at J to 10 bases, leaving 20 bases not matched to a gene. The CDR3 here is CSGMGLAGGLRLWEQFF. The CDR3, as DNA: TGCAGCGGGATGGGGCTAGCGGGAGGGCTTCGCCTGTGGGAGCAGTTCTTC.

This chain connects TRBV29-1 to TRBJ2-2; D is perhaps TRBD2 (6 bases). In germline, CDR1 is SQVTM, CDR2 ANQGSEA. V was trimmed by 3 bases and J by 6 bases, leaving 20 bases between them. This CDR3 contains 16 residues. The CDR3 protein is CSVESPSAGRAGELFF. CDR3 in DNA: TGCAGCGTTGAGAGTCCCTCGGCGGGACGGGCCGGGGAGCTGTTTTTT.

The chain recombines TRBV27 with TRBJ2-5; 9 bases align to TRBD1. The CDR3 has 16 residues. V trimming: 0 bases; J trimming: 1 base; junction bases outside the gene matches: 3. The germline V gene encodes CDR1 MNHEY and CDR2 SMNVEV (reference sequence). The CDR3: CASSLSGTGSQETQYF. CDR3 bases: TGTGCCAGCAGTTTATCGGGGACAGGGAGCCAAGAGACCCAGTACTTC.

The chain links TRBV29-1 to TRBJ2-1, with 8 bases that match TRBD1. From germline, CDR1 is SQVTM and CDR2 ANQGSEA. The J segment lost 2 bases and the V segment lost 1 base, leaving 4 bases of the junction unmatched. The CDR3 runs to 15 residues. CDR3 nucleotide sequence: TGCAGCGTTGAAGGGGGGACAGGAGCCTACAATGAGCAGTTCTTC. As protein: CSVEGGTGAYNEQFF.

The V gene is TRBV28, the J gene TRBJ2-5; D unclear. Gene TRBJ2-1 matches the end of the DNA better, so the J call may be wrong. Germline CDR1 and CDR2: MDHEN and SYDVKM. The CDR3 sequence is 16 residues long. CDR3 loop: CASSLAFRVIQETQFF. The CDR3 DNA sequence: TGTGCCAGCAGTTTGGCGTTTCGCGTGATACAAGAGACCCAGTTCTTC.

On this clonotype: Compared with germline, one end of the junction differs, possibly owing to a read error. The rearrangement uses TRBV28 and TRBJ1-5; D gene uncertain. There are 15 residues in the CDR3. The germline V gene encodes CDR1 MDHEN and CDR2 SYDVKM. The CDR3 loop reads CAIQTSADSKQPQHF. The CDR3 DNA is TGTGCCATCCAGACTTCAGCTGATAGCAAGCAGCCCCAGCATTTT.

The chain combines TRBV5-1 with TRBJ2-2; D perhaps matches TRBD1 (6 bases). The germline V gene encodes CDR1 SGHRS and CDR2 YFSETQ. The CDR3 is 16 residues long. V was shortened by 4 bases and J by 4 bases, with 17 bases between the two germline ends. For the CDR3, the DNA is TGCGCCAGCAGCGCCGGACCACAGGGTAGCACCGGGGAGCTGTTTTTT. Protein sequence: CASSAGPQGSTGELFF.

The rearrangement uses TRBV28 and TRBJ2-2; 14 positions match TRBD2. Germline values: CDR1 MDHEN, CDR2 SYDVKM. The CDR3 covers 18 residues. V shed 7 bases, J shed 6 bases, and the junction held 13 bases outside the gene matches. The CDR3 spells CASTLGTSGSLRSGELFF. Written as DNA, the CDR3 is TGTGCCAGCACTCTGGGGACTAGCGGGAGTCTGAGGTCCGGGGAGCTGTTTTTT. Filled out from reference TRBV28 and TRBJ2-2, the complete variable domain reads DVKVTQSSRYLVKRTGEKVFLECVQDMDHENMFWYRQDPGLGLRLIYFSYDVKMKEKGDIPEGYSVSREKKERFSLILESASTNQTSMYLCASTLGTSGSLRSGELFFGEGSRLTVL.

The chain combines TRBV29-1 with TRBJ2-2; a weak D match, TRBD2 (6 bases). The CDR3 runs 15 residues. Trimming took 3 bases from V and 2 from J, leaving 13 bases between them. Germline V lookup: CDR1 SQVTM, CDR2 ANQGSEA. The DNA for the CDR3 is TGCAGCGTTGAGAGGCGGGGCCCAAACACCGGGGAGCTGTTTTTT. Amino acids: CSVERRGPNTGELFF.

The rearrangement uses TRBV12-3 or TRBV12-4 and TRBJ2-5; the match to TRBD1 covers 7 bases. The CDR3 length is 15 residues. V lost 5 bases to trimming and J lost 2 bases; unmatched junction nucleotides: 8. The CDR3 DNA is TGTGCCAGCAGTCTAAGGGTGGGACAGCAAGAGACCCAGTACTTC. It is translated as CASSLRVGQQETQYF.

This clonotype was seen a few times. The chain recombines TRBV5-1 with TRBJ2-6; D gene ambiguous. The CDR3 has 18 amino acids. Per the germline V gene, CDR1 is SGHRS and CDR2 is YFSETQ. Trimming left V 1 base short and J 2 bases short, with 16 bases between. CDR3 DNA sequence: TGCGCCAGCAGCTTGAGGGCATCCCCACGCGCTGGGGCCAACGTCCTGACTTTC. Protein sequence: CASSLRASPRAGANVLTF. Full variable domain (missing parts from reference TRBV5-1 and TRBJ2-6): KAGVTQTPRYLIKTRGQQVTLSCSPISGHRSVSWYQQTPGQGLQFLFEYFSETQRNKGNFPGRFSGRQFSNSRSEMNVSTLELGDSALYLCASSLRASPRAGANVLTFGAGSRLTVL.

The chain employs TRBV3-1 and TRBJ2-7; 9 nucleotides line up with TRBD2. Germline V gives CDR1 LGHDT, CDR2 YNNKEL (reference sequence). V dropped 1 base and J dropped 4; count of bases not matched to a gene: 5. This CDR3 is 15 amino acids long. This CDR3 is CASSQGLAAGYEQYF. As DNA, the CDR3 is TGTGCCAGCAGCCAAGGACTAGCGGCTGGTTACGAGCAGTACTTC.

This clonotype was counted a few times. The gene calls are TRBV3-1 and TRBJ1-5, with a possible D match to TRBD1 (5 bases). V dropped 1 base and J dropped 2 bases, with 6 bases sitting between them. The CDR3 covers 14 residues. CDR1 is LGHDT and CDR2 is YNNKEL in the germline V gene (reference sequence). The CDR3 DNA sequence: TGTGCCAGCAGCCAAGGGGACGGCAATCAGCCCCAGCATTTT. It specifies CASSQGDGNQPQHF.

The chain combines TRBV4-3 with TRBJ2-3, with D perhaps assigned TRBD1 or TRBD2 (6 bases each). The CDR3 has 15 amino acids. CDR1 is LGHNA and CDR2 is YSLEER in the germline V gene. Trimming pared 3 bases from V and 0 bases from J, leaving 10 bases between. The CDR3 protein is CASSHWGASTDTQYF. CDR3 coding DNA: TGCGCCAGCAGCCATTGGGGGGCGAGCACAGATACGCAGTATTTT.

This clonotype was seen a few times. CDR3 DNA: TGTGCCAGCAGCCCCGCTGTTTTAGGTCAGCCCCAGCATTTT. It translates to CASSPAVLGQPQHF. The V gene is TRBV7-3, the J gene TRBJ1-5; D is undetermined. The V end lost 5 bases, the J end lost 6 bases, and 14 bases lay between the germline ends. Germline V gene data show CDR1 as SGHTA and CDR2 as FQGTGA. The CDR3 loop spans 14 amino acids. Together with reference TRBV7-3 and TRBJ1-5, the CDR3 gives the full variable domain: GAGVSQTPSNKVTEKGKYVELRCDPISGHTALYWYRQSLGQGPEFLIYFQGTGAADDSGLPNDRFFAVRPEGSVSTLKIQRTERGDSAVYLCASSPAVLGQPQHFGDGTRLSIL.

A few counts support this clonotype. The V gene is TRBV12-3 or TRBV12-4, the J gene TRBJ2-3; 9 positions agree with TRBD1. The CDR3 runs to 15 residues. The ends lost 7 bases at V and 3 bases at J; junction bases unmatched: 8. CDR3 sequence (DNA): TGTGCCAGCACCGTACAGGGGGCGTTTACAGATACGCAGTATTTT. It codes for CASTVQGAFTDTQYF.

In this sample, this clonotype turned up a few times. This may be a read error: a much more frequent sequence differs by one nucleotide. This rearrangement joins TRBV9 to TRBJ2-5, with 13 positions matching TRBD2. This CDR3 is 17 amino acids long. Germline V gene data show CDR1 as SGDLS and CDR2 as YYNGEE. The V segment lost 3 bases and the J segment 11 bases; nucleotides outside the gene matches: 16. The CDR3 region has the DNA TGTGCCAGCAGCGCTGTACTAGCGGGAGGGTCTTACAATGAGCAGTACTTC. Translating gives CASSAVLAGGSYNEQYF.

This clonotype occurred once. The chain combines TRBV12-3 or TRBV12-4 with TRBJ2-7; tentative D call: TRBD2 (6 bases). Trimming pared 3 bases from V and 5 bases from J, leaving 17 bases between. The CDR3 has 15 amino acids. CDR3 nucleotide sequence: TGTGCCAGCAGTTTTCGCGGGAACTTGGCGGACGAGCAGTACTTC. It encodes CASSFRGNLADEQYF.

A few counts support this clonotype. This rearrangement joins TRBV25-1 to TRBJ2-5; D gene unclear. Judging by the DNA end, TRBJ2-7 fits better; the J call may be wrong. Germline CDR1 and CDR2: MGHDK and SYGVNS. The CDR3 runs to 14 residues. The CDR3 coding sequence is TGTGCCAGCAGTGAAGGACCAGGAGACTACGAGCAGTACTTC. Translation gives CASSEGPGDYEQYF.